This is a list of T cell receptor beta chains from one sample in a study of T cell responses to AZD1222 COVID-19 vaccine. TCRdb keeps only in-frame clones here, not all; method: immunoSEQ multiplex PCR. The listing records some 150,000 clones. Sequencing was done on a sample of peripheral blood. The source is an adult in good health. The CDR3 runs from the conserved cysteine through the conserved F or W. The D gene is left open where the match is weak.

>NA|TRBV7-3|TRBJ1-1
TGTGCCAGCAGCTTTACTGAGTACACTGAAGCTTTCTTT
CASSFTEYTEAFF
>TRBD2|TRBV7-8|TRBJ2-2
TGTGCCAGCGCGGGACTAGCGGGGTACGCCGGGGAGCTGTTTTTT
CASAGLAGYAGELFF
>TRBD1|TRBV14|TRBJ1-1
TGTGCCAGCAGCCCACAGGGGGCTGGAACTGAAGCTTTCTTT
CASSPQGAGTEAFF
>NA|TRBV3-1/TRBV3-2|TRBJ1-1
TGTGCCACCCTACAGAACACTGAAGCTTTCTTT
CATLQNTEAFF
>TRBD1|TRBV5-1|TRBJ1-2
TGCGCCAGCAGCGGGACAGGTGGGGCTAACTATGGCTACACCTTC
CASSGTGGANYGYTF
>NA|TRBV11-2|TRBJ2-1
TGTGCCAGCAGCGACCCTAGAAGGCGCGGGGCCTACAATGAGCAGTTCTTC
CASSDPRRRGAYNEQFF
>TRBD2|TRBV19|TRBJ2-3
TGTGCCAGTAGTATAAATCACCGAGCGGGGGGGCAGACAGATACGCAGTATTTT
CASSINHRAGGQTDTQYF
>NA|TRBV3-1/TRBV3-2|TRBJ1-2
TGTGCCAGCAGCCAACGGGGTGGCTACACCTTC
CASSQRGGYTF
>TRBD1|TRBV29-1|TRBJ1-1
TGCAGCGTTGAAGAGGTACAGGGGGCAGGAGCTTTCTTT
CSVEEVQGAGAFF
>TRBD1|TRBV5-1|TRBJ2-7
TGCGCCAGCAGCAACGGACAGGGCAGCGAGCAGTACTTC
CASSNGQGSEQYF
>NA|TRBV5-5|TRBJ2-5
TGTGCCAGCAGCTTTAGGAGCCAAGAGACCCAGTACTTC
CASSFRSQETQYF
>NA|TRBV25-1|TRBJ2-7
TGTGCCAGCAGTACCTCAGCAGGGGAGGCTCGCTACGAGCAGTACTTC
CASSTSAGEARYEQYF
>NA|TRBV18|TRBJ2-7
TGTGCCAGCTCCCACGGACAGATCCCCTACGAGCAGTACTTC
CASSHGQIPYEQYF
>NA|TRBV7-2|TRBJ1-1
TGTGCCTCGCGCGGGGGCGCAGGGCACACTGAAGCTTTCTTT
CASRGGAGHTEAFF